Below are 30 T cell receptor beta chains sequenced from a single sample in a study of blood T cell repertoires in COVID-19 (dated by TCRdb to the early 2020s). Library construction relied on the immunoSEQ multiplex PCR assay. TCRdb stores this immuneACCESS table with in-frame sequences only. Part of the clones is absent; in the studies checked, under half of the shortfall reflects unresolved V genes, and no reason is known for the rest. This sample has roughly 120,000 clones in its table, and 80% to 90% of those were observed once. Together, the top ten hold about 8% of the sample. Material for sequencing was peripheral blood. Every receptor here comes from a man between 65 and 85 years old who had recovered from COVID-19.

This chain uses TRBV5-4 with TRBJ2-7; 8 bases agree with TRBD2. This CDR3 contains 15 residues. After removal of 4 bases from V and 0 bases from J, the junction contained 6 bases not matched to a gene. CDR1 and CDR2 from the germline V gene are SGHNT and YYREEE (reference sequence). The chain's CDR3 is CASSRTSRSSYEQYF. Written as DNA, the CDR3 is TGTGCCAGCAGCCGGACTAGCCGGAGCTCCTACGAGCAGTACTTC.

The chain recombines TRBV7-3 with TRBJ2-3; D gene uncertain. CDR3 length: 14 amino acids. V shed 5 bases and J shed 1 base, with 10 bases lying between them. Germline loops: CDR1 SGHTA, CDR2 FQGTGA. CDR3 DNA sequence: TGTGCCAGCAGCCGCACTGGGCGCACAGATACGCAGTATTTT. Its protein product is CASSRTGRTDTQYF.

The rearrangement joins TRBV9 to TRBJ1-2; 10 nucleotides agree with TRBD1. V trimming: 0 bases; J trimming: 2 bases; junction bases outside the gene matches: 4. CDR3 size: 16 residues. Germline V gene lookup returns CDR1 SGDLS and CDR2 YYNGEE. The CDR3 protein is CASSVGGDRGNYGYTF. The CDR3 nucleotides read TGTGCCAGCAGCGTAGGGGGGGACAGGGGAAACTATGGCTACACCTTC.

This sequence joins TRBV21-1 and TRBJ1-2; TRBD1 was called by the table and not checked on the DNA. TRBV21-1 is a pseudogene. The CDR3 is made up of 15 amino acids. CDR3 bases: TGTGCCAGCAGGTGCAACGACAACAACGGAAATGGCTACACCTTC. Amino acids: CASRCNDNNGNGYTF.

The genes are TRBV4-2 and TRBJ1-3, with TRBD1 as a possible D gene (6 bases). Per the germline V gene, CDR1 is LGHNA and CDR2 is YNFKEQ. V lost 4 bases and J lost 4, with 14 bases in between. The CDR3 is 15 residues long. The CDR3 spells CASSLDTGSGNTIYF. DNA of the CDR3: TGTGCCAGCAGCCTCGACACAGGGAGCGGAAACACCATATATTTT.

As for this clone: In the same sample, other DNA sequences code for this CDR3. This chain links TRBV7-2 with TRBJ1-1; D is undetermined. The germline V gene has CDR1 SGHTA and CDR2 FQGNSA. This CDR3 region has 14 residues. Trimming pared 0 bases from V and 0 bases from J, leaving 5 bases between. This chain's CDR3 is CASSLAGLNTEAFF. The CDR3 DNA reads as TGTGCCAGCAGCTTAGCGGGCTTGAACACTGAAGCTTTCTTT.

The chain is built from TRBV5-4 and TRBJ1-1; D possibly corresponds to TRBD1 (6 bases). This CDR3 is 14 amino acids long. Germline lookup yields CDR1 SGHNT and CDR2 YYREEE (reference sequence). V lost 4 bases to trimming and J lost 12 bases, with 22 bases between them. The CDR3 sequence is CASSNYMTGMRSFF. DNA for the CDR3: TGTGCCAGCAGCAACTATATGACAGGCATGAGATCTTTCTTT. Filled out from reference TRBV5-4 and TRBJ1-1, the complete variable domain reads ETGVTQSPTHLIKTRGQQVTLRCSSQSGHNTVSWYQQALGQGPQFIFQYYREEENGRGNFPPRFSGLQFPNYSSELNVNALELDDSALYLCASSNYMTGMRSFFGQGTRLTVV.

J is TRBJ1-4 and V is TRBV15; D perhaps matches TRBD1 (5 bases). The CDR3 length is 14 residues. V was clipped by 7 bases and J by 8 bases, with 17 bases between them. CDR1 and CDR2 (germline): LNHNV, YYDKDF (reference sequence). Here the CDR3 DNA reads TGTGCCACCAACTCGGGAGGGGTAGGGGAAAAACTGTTTTTT. This sequence encodes CATNSGGVGEKLFF.

The J gene is TRBJ2-1, the V gene TRBV2, with 8 bases lining up with TRBD2. The CDR3 runs 16 residues. CDR1 is SNHLY and CDR2 is FYNNEI in the germline V gene. With V trimmed by 0 bases and J by 1 base, 2 bases remained unmatched. CDR3 sequence (DNA): TGTGCCAGCAGTGAAGCGCGGGGGGTGTCCTACAATGAGCAGTTCTTC. Translated, it gives CASSEARGVSYNEQFF.

J is TRBJ1-1 and V is TRBV6-5, with D unresolved. Germline loops: CDR1 MNHEY, CDR2 SVGAGI. CDR3 size: 15 residues. V was clipped by 0 bases and J by 3 bases, with 11 bases between them. This CDR3 is CASSYSNGGYTEAFF. The CDR3 coding sequence is TGTGCCAGCAGTTACTCGAACGGCGGATACACTGAAGCTTTCTTT.

This clone has just one count. The chain has TRBV5-1 and TRBJ2-1, with TRBD2 identical over 11 bases. Germline-derived CDR1 and CDR2 are SGHRS and YFSETQ. The V gene end was trimmed by 0 bases and the J gene end by 9 bases; junction bases not matched to a gene: 11. The CDR3 is 17 residues long. In DNA, the CDR3 is TGCGCCAGCAGCTTGGTTAGCGGGGGGGCCCGTAGTGGTGAGCAGTTCTTC. As protein: CASSLVSGGARSGEQFF.

V is TRBV27 and J is TRBJ2-1; D may be TRBD2 (6 bases). CDR1 and CDR2 (germline): MNHEY, SMNVEV (reference sequence). The CDR3 length is 12 residues. V dropped 5 bases and J dropped 9 bases, with 11 bases sitting between them. For the CDR3, the DNA is TGTGCCAGCAGTCTAGCGTGGGGTGAGCAGTTCTTC. Its translation is CASSLAWGEQFF.

V is TRBV18 and J is TRBJ1-5; 8 bases line up with TRBD1. Per germline, CDR1 KGHSH and CDR2 LQKENI. The V gene end was trimmed by 5 bases and the J gene end by 6 bases; junction bases not matched to a gene: 6. The CDR3 totals 14 residues. The CDR3, as DNA: TGTGCCAGCTCAGGGCAGGGGGCGGGTCAGCCCCAGCATTTT. Its translation is CASSGQGAGQPQHF.

V gene TRBV10-3 combines with J gene TRBJ1-6, with D possibly being TRBD1 (6 bases). Trimming removed 10 bases from V and 9 bases from J, with 16 bases in between. The germline V gene encodes CDR1 ENHRY and CDR2 SYGVKD. The CDR3 is made up of 13 amino acids. CDR3 nucleotide sequence: TGTGCCACTAGGACAGCGACCATTTCACCCCTCCACTTT. Residues: CATRTATISPLHF.

This clone was recorded once. This chain joins TRBV7-2 and TRBJ2-7, with 8 bases that match TRBD1. The CDR3 covers 13 residues. The J segment lost 7 bases and the V segment lost 8 bases, leaving 10 bases of the junction unmatched. CDR1 is SGHTA, CDR2 FQGNSA, per germline. In DNA form, the CDR3 reads TGTGCCAGCGCTTGGCAGGGGGCAAATGAGCAGTACTTC. It translates to CASAWQGANEQYF.

In DNA, the CDR3 is TGCAGCGTTGAAACCCCAGCTAGAGATACGCAGTATTTT. Translated, it gives CSVETPARDTQYF. This chain links TRBV29-1 with TRBJ2-3; D is undetermined. The CDR3 is 13 amino acids. Germline V gene sequence: CDR1 SQVTM, CDR2 ANQGSEA. Trimming took off 2 bases at V and 5 bases at J, with 11 bases between the two ends.

The chain links TRBV27 to TRBJ2-2, with 10 nucleotides matching TRBD2. V shed 3 bases and J 5 bases; nucleotides not matched to a gene: 9. This CDR3 has 17 residues. CDR1 is MNHEY, CDR2 SMNVEV, per germline (reference sequence). The CDR3 coding sequence is TGTGCCAGCAGTTTGTTTGTACTAGCGGGACGAACCGGGGAGCTGTTTTTT. Translated: CASSLFVLAGRTGELFF.

This clone occurred once. The genes are TRBV5-1 and TRBJ2-3; D possibly corresponds to TRBD1 (5 bases). Germline lookup yields CDR1 SGHRS and CDR2 YFSETQ. This CDR3 comprises 13 residues. V shed 2 bases and J shed 4 bases, with 8 bases lying between them. CDR3 in DNA: TGCGCCAGCAGCTTCAGGGCTGCAGATACGCAGTATTTT. Translation gives CASSFRAADTQYF.

The table lists this clone with a few counts. This chain connects TRBV6-5 to TRBJ2-1; D is perhaps TRBD1 (6 bases). V was clipped by 6 bases and J by 0 bases, with 12 bases between them. The CDR3 contains 15 residues. Per germline, CDR1 MNHEY and CDR2 SVGAGI. In DNA, the CDR3 is TGTGCCAGCAGATCGACAGGCGACTCCTACAATGAGCAGTTCTTC. Its protein product is CASRSTGDSYNEQFF.

The J gene is TRBJ2-7, the V gene TRBV14; D call uncertain. This CDR3 region has 13 residues. The V end lost 0 bases, the J end lost 7 bases, and 10 bases lay between the germline ends. Germline loops: CDR1 SGHDN, CDR2 FVKESK. CDR3 in amino acids: CASSQDWAREQYF. The CDR3 DNA sequence: TGTGCCAGCAGCCAAGATTGGGCCCGGGAGCAGTACTTC.

The rearrangement links TRBV3-1 (or the pseudogene TRBV3-2) to TRBJ1-6; TRBD1 matches 9 bases. V was pared by 5 bases and J by 13 bases, with 6 bases of the junction left unmatched. CDR1 and CDR2 (germline): LGHDT, YNNKEL (reference sequence). The CDR3 totals 13 residues. CDR3 sequence: CASSRGQGFPLHF. The CDR3 DNA sequence: TGTGCCAGCAGCAGAGGACAGGGGTTTCCCCTCCACTTT.

The chain is built from TRBV5-1 and TRBJ2-1; D remains unclear. Trimming removed 0 bases at V and 1 base at J, with 2 bases between. The CDR3 length is 13 residues. Per the germline V gene, CDR1 is SGHRS and CDR2 is YFSETQ. Written as DNA, the CDR3 is TGCGCCAGCAGCTTGGCTTCCTACAATGAGCAGTTCTTC. Residues: CASSLASYNEQFF.

The chain joins TRBV6-2 or TRBV6-3 to TRBJ2-5, with 15 bases that match TRBD2. The germline V gene encodes CDR1 MNHEY and CDR2 SVGEGT. V was pared by 6 bases and J by 5 bases, with 7 bases of the junction left unmatched. The CDR3 contains 16 residues. This CDR3 is CASSFGTSGGRETQYF. CDR3 nucleotide sequence: TGTGCCAGCAGCTTCGGGACTAGCGGGGGGAGGGAGACCCAGTACTTC.

In its sample, this clone was seen once. V is TRBV21-1 and J is TRBJ2-7; the table assigns TRBD2, which was not confirmed against the DNA. TRBV21-1 is tagged as a pseudogene. The CDR3 sequence is 15 residues long. CDR3 region: CASSKEGGPYYEQYF. For the CDR3, the DNA is TGTGCCAGCAGCAAAGAGGGGGGGCCCTACTACGAGCAGTACTTC.

V is TRBV7-8 and J is TRBJ2-7, with 7 nucleotides matching TRBD1. The junction had 10 bases not matched to a gene; V was cut back by 1 base and J by 4 bases. In germline, CDR1 is SGHVS, CDR2 FQNEAQ. This CDR3 region has 16 residues. The CDR3 nucleotides read TGTGCCAGCAGCTTAGAATCAAGGACAGGACTTTACGAGCAGTACTTC. Amino acids: CASSLESRTGLYEQYF.

The J gene is TRBJ2-3, the V gene TRBV28; 8 nucleotides match TRBD1. This CDR3 is 15 amino acids long. The germline gives CDR1 MDHEN, CDR2 SYDVKM. The V gene end was trimmed by 4 bases and the J gene end by 0 bases; junction bases not matched to a gene: 3. The CDR3 nucleotides are TGTGCCAGCAGTTGGACAGGGATTAGCACAGATACGCAGTATTTT. It codes for CASSWTGISTDTQYF.

The chain uses TRBV30 and TRBJ1-2, with D maybe TRBD1 (5 bases). Trimming cost V 1 base and J 4 bases, with 10 bases left between them. Germline V gene data show CDR1 as GTSNPN and CDR2 as SVGIG (reference sequence). CDR3 length: 13 amino acids. CDR3 DNA sequence: TGTGCCTGGAGTGCGGGGGGAGGCTATGGCTACACCTTC. It specifies CAWSAGGGYGYTF. The variable domain in full, completed from reference TRBV30 and TRBJ1-2, reads SQTIHQWPATLVQPVGSPLSLECTVEGTSNPNLYWYRQAAGRGLQLLFYSVGIGQISSEVPQNLSASRPQDRQFILSSKKLLLSDSGFYLCAWSAGGGYGYTFGSGTRLTVV.

The chain carries TRBV3-1 (or the pseudogene TRBV3-2) and TRBJ1-2; D is perhaps TRBD1 (5 bases). CDR3 length: 15 amino acids. Trimming stripped 1 base from V and 8 bases from J, with 17 bases between. Germline V gives CDR1 LGHDT, CDR2 YNNKEL (reference sequence). The DNA for the CDR3 is TGTGCCAGCAGCCAAGGGCGGAGGGGCCTTCGAGGCTACACCTTC. Translation gives CASSQGRRGLRGYTF.

The rearrangement links TRBV5-8 to TRBJ2-2, with D perhaps TRBD1 (5 bases). The CDR3 runs to 17 residues. Germline V gene sequence: CDR1 SGHTS, CDR2 YDEGEE. Trimming left V 3 bases short and J 1 base short, with 16 bases between. The CDR3 is CASSSPLFGQNTGELFF. DNA for the CDR3: TGTGCCAGCAGCTCCCCATTATTCGGACAGAACACCGGGGAGCTGTTTTTT.

CDR3 residues: CASSPPLIRNTEAFF. The CDR3 bases are TGTGCCAGCTCACCACCCCTCATCAGGAACACTGAAGCTTTCTTT. This sequence joins TRBV18 and TRBJ1-1; no clear D. V lost 0 bases and J lost 1, with 9 bases in between. The germline V gene encodes CDR1 KGHSH and CDR2 LQKENI. The CDR3 is 15 amino acids.